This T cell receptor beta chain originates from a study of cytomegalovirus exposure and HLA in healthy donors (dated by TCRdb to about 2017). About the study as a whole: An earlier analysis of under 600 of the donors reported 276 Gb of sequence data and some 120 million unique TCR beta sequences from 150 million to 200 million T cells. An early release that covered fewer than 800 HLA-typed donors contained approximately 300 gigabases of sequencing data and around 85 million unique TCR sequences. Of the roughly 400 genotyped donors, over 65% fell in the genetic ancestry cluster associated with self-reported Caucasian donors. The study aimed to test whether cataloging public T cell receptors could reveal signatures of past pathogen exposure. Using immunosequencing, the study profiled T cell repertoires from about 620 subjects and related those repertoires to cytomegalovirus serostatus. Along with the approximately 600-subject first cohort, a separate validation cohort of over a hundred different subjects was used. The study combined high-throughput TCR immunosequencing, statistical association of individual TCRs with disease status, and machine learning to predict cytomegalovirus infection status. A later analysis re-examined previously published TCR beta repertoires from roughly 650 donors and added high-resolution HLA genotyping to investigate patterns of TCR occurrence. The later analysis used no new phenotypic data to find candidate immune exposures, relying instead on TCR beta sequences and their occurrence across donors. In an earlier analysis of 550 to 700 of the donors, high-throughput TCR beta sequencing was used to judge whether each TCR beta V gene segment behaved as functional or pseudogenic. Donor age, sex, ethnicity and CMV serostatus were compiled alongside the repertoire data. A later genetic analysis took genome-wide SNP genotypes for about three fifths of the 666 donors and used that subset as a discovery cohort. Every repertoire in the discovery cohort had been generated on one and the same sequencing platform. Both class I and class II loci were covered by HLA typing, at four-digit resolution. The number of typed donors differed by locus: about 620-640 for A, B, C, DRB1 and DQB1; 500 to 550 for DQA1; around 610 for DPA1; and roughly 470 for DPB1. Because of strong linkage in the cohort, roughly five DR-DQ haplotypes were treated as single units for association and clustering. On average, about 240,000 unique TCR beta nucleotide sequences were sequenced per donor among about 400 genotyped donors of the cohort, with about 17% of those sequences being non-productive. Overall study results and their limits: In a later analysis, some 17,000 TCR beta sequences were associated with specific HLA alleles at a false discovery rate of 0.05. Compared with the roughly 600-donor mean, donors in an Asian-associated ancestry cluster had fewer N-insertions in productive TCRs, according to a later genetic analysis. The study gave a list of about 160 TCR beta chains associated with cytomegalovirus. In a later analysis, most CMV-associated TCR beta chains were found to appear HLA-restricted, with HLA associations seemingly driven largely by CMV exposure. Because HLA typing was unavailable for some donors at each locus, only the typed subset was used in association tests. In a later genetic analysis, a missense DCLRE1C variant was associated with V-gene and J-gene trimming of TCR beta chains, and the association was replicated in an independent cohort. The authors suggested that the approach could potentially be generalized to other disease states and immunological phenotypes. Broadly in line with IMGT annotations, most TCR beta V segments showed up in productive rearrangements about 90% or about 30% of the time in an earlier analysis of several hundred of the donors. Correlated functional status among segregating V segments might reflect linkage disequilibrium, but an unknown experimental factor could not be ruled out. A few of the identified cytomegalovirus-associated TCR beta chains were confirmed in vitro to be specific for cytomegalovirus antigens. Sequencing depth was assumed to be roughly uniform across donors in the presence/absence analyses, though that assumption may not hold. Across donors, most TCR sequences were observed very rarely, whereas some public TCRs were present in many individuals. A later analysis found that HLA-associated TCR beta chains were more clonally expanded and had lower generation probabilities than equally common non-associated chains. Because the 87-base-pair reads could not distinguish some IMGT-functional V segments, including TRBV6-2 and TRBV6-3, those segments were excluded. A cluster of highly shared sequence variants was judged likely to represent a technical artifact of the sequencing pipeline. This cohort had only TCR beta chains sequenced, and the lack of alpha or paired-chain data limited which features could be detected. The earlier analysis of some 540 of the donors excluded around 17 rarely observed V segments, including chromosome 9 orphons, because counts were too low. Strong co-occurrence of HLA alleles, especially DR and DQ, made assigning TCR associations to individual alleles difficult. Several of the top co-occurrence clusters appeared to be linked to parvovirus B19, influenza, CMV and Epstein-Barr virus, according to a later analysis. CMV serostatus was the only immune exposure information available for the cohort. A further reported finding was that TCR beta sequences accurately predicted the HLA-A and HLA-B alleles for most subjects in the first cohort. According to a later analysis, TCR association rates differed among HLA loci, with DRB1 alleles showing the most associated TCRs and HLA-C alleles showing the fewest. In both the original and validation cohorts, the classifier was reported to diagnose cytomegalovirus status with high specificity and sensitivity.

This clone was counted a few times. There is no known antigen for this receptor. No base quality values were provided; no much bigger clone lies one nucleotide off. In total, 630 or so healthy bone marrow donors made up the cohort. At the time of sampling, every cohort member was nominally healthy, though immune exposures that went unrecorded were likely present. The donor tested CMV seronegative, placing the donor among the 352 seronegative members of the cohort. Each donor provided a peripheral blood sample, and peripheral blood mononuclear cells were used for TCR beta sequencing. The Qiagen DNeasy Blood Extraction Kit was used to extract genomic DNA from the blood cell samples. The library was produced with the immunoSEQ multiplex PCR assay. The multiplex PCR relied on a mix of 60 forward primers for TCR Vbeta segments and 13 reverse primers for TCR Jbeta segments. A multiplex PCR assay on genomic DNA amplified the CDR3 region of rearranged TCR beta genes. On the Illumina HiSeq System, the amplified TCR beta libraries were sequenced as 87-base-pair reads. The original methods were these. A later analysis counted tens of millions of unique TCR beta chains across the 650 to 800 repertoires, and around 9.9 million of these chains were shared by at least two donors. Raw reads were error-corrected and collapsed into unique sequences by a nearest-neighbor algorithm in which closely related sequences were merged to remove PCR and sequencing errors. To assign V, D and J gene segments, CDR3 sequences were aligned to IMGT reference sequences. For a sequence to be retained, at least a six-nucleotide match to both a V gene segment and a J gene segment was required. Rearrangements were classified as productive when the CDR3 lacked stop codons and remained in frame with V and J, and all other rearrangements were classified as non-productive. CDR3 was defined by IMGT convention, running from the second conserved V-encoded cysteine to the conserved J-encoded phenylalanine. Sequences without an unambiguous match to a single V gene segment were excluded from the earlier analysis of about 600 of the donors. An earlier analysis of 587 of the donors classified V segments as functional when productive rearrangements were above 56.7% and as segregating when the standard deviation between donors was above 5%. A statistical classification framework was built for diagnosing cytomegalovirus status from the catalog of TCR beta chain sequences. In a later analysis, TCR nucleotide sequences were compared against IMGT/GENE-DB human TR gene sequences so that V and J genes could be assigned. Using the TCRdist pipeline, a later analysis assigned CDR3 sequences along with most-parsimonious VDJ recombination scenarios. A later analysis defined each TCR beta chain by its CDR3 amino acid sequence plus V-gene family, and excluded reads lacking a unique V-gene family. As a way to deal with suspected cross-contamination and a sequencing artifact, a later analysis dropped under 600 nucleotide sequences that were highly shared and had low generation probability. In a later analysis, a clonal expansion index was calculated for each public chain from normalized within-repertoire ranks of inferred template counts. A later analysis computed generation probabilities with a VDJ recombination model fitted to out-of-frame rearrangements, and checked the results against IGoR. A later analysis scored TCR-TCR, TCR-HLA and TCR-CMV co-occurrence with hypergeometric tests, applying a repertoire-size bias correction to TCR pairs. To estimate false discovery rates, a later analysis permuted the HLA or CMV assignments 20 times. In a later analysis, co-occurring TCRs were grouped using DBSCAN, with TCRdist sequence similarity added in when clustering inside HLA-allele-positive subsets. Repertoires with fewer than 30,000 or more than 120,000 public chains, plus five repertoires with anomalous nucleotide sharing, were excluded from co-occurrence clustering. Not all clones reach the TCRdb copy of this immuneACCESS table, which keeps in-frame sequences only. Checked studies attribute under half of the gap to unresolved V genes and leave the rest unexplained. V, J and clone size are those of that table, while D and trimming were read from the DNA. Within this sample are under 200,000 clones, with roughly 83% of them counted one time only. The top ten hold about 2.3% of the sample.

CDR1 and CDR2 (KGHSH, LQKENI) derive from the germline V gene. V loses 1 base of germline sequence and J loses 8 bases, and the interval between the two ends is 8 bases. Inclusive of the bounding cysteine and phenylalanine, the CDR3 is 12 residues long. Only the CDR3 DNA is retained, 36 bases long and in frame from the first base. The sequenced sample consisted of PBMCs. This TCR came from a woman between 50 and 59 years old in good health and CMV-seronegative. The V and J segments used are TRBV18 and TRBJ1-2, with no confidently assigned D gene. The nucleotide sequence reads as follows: TGTGCCAGCTCACCACAGGGAGACGGCTACACCTTC. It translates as CASSPQGDGYTF.